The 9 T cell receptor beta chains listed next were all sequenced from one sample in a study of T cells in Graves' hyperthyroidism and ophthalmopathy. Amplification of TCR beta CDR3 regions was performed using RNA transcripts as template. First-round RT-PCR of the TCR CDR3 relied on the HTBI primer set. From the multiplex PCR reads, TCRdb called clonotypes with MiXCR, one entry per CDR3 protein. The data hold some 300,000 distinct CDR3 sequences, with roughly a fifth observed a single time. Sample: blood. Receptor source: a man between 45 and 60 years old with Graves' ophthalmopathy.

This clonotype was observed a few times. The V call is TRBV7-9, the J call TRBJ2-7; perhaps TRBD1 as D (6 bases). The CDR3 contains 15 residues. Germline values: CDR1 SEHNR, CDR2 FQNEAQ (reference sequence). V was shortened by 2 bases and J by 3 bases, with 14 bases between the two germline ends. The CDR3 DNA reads TGTGCCAGCAGCTTAAAGGCGGACAGTCGCTACGAGCAGTACTTC. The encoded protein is CASSLKADSRYEQYF.

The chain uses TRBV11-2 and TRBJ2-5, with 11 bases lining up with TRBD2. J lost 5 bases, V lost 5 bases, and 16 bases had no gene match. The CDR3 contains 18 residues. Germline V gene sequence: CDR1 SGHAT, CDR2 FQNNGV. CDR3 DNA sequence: TGTGCCAGCAGCACCAGAGGGTGGATAGCGGGAGGGGTGGAGACCCAGTACTTC. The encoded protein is CASSTRGWIAGGVETQYF.

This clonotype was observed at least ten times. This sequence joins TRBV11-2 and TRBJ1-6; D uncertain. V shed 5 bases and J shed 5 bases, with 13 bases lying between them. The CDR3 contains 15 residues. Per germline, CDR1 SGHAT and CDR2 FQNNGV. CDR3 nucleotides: TGTGCCAGCAGCCCGGAAGGACCGCATAATTCACCCCTCCACTTT. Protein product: CASSPEGPHNSPLHF.

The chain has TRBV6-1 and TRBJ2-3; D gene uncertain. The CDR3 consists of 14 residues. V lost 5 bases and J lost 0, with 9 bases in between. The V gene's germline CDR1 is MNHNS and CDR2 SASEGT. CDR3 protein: CASSSPISTDTQYF. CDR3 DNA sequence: TGTGCCAGCAGTTCCCCGATCAGCACAGATACGCAGTATTTT.

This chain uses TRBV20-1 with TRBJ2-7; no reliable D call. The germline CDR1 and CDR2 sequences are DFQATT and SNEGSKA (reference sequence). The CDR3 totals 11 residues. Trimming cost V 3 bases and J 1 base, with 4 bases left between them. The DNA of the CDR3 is TGCAGTGCTAGTCCTTCCTACGAGCAGTACTTC. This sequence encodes CSASPSYEQYF.

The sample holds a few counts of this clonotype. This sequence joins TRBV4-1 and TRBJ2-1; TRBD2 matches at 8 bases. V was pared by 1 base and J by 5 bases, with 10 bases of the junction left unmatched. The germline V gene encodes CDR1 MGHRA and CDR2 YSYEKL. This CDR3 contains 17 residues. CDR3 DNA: TGCGCCAGCAGCCAAGGGCCGGCGGGAGGTACCGACAATGAGCAGTTCTTC. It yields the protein CASSQGPAGGTDNEQFF.

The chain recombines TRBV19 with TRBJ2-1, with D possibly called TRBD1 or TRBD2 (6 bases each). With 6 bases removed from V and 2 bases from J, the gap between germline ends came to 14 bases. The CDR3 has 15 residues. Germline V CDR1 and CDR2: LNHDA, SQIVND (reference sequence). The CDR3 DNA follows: TGTGCCAGTAGAGGGGGGCCTACGACCTACAATGAGCAGTTCTTC. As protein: CASRGGPTTYNEQFF.

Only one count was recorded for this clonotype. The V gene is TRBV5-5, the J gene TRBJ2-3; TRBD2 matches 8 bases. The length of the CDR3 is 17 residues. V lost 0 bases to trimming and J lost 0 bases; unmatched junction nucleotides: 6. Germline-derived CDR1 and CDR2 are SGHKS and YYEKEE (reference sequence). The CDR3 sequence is CASSLGGSGMSTDTQYF. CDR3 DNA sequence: TGTGCCAGCAGCTTGGGGGGTAGCGGGATGAGCACAGATACGCAGTATTTT.

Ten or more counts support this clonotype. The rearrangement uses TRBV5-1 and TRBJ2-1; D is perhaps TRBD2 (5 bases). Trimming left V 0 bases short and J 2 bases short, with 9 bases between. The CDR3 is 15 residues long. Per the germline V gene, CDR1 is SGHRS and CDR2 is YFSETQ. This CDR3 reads CASSLEGVAYNEQFF. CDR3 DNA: TGCGCCAGCAGCTTGGAGGGAGTGGCCTACAATGAGCAGTTCTTC.